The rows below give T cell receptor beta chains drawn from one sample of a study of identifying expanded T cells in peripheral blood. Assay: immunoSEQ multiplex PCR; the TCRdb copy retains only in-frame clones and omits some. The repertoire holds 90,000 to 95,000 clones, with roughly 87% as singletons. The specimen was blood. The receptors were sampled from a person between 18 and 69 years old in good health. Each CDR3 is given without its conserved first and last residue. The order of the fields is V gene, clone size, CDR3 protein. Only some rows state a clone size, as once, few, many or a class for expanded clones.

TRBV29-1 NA SVEGPDRGKNTDTQY
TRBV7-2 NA ASSRKQLAGGSEQY
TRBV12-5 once ASGANLGTADYGYT
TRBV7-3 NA ASSLSTGVSGTDTQY
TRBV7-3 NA ASSPRAGQNEF
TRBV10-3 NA AISEASKNIQY
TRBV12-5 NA ASGLVRQGASEQY
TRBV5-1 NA ASRPNGQEESGELF
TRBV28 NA ASSGRGYNEQF
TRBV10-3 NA ASGTGGKDGYT
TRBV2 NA ASRGEGPNEQF
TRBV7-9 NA ASSSNMRSEGYEQY
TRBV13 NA ASSYGRGNEKLF
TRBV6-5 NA ASRRGQGGSYEQY
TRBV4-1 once ASSQERAPETQY
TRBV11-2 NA ASSAIGSRTSLYGYT